This T cell receptor (beta chain) was profiled in a study of T cell repertoires in cytomegalovirus infection. The germline V gene has CDR1 LGHNA and CDR2 YNFKEQ. V shed 2 bases and J 2 bases; nucleotides not matched to a gene: 8. The CDR3 totals 17 residues. There are a few counts of this clonotype. Its antigen is not identified. The study, taken as a whole, reports: What dominated the ex vivo response were HLA-C-restricted CMV-specific TCR beta clonotypes.

TCRdb reanalysed the reads using MiXCR and keeps one entry per CDR3 protein. The profile shows fewer than 700,000 distinct CDR3 sequences, approximately 25% of them singletons. This chain uses TRBV4-2 with TRBJ1-1, with 10 bases matching TRBD1. The TCR sequence derives from a human donor in good health (CMV status not recorded). Some clones in this sample may be carry-over from other donors' samples. The specimen was CD8+ T cells from PBMCs. CDR3 region: CASSQILRDRGNTEAFF. In nucleotides, the CDR3 is TGTGCCAGCAGCCAAATCCTCCGGGACAGGGGCAACACTGAAGCTTTCTTT.